This T cell receptor beta chain was identified in a study of blood T cell repertoires in COVID-19. Study information: The United States, Italy and Spain were the sources of the acute and convalescent COVID-19 samples. T cells, B-cell-depleted T cells, or PBMCs provided the cDNA or gDNA that served as material.

With 5 bases removed from V and 11 bases from J, the gap between germline ends came to 14 bases. The CDR3 length is 12 residues. Germline values: CDR1 SEHNR, CDR2 FQNEAQ (reference sequence). Original processing notes: The assay estimated nucleated cells by amplifying reference gene primers. Assay: immunoSEQ multiplex PCR; the TCRdb copy retains only in-frame clones and omits some. V and J calls and clone size follow that table, whereas D and trimming were derived from the DNA. The sample contains 130,000 or so clones, roughly four fifths of which appear only once. The chain is built from TRBV7-9 and TRBJ2-3, with a possible D match to TRBD2 (5 bases). Sequencing input: peripheral blood. The sequence derives from a human donor in a cohort sampled during active COVID-19. The CDR3: CASSPPEGKQYF. The CDR3 bases are TGTGCCAGCAGCCCCCCTGAGGGTAAGCAGTATTTT.